Shown below are 2 T cell receptor beta chains from a single sample sequenced in a study of cytotoxic CD8 clonotypes in ibrutinib-treated CLL. Measured with immunoSEQ multiplex PCR; TCRdb has only the in-frame clones, and not every one. Seen here are approximately 70,000 clones, around 84% observed once, and the top ten hold under 8.5%. This material consisted of PBMCs, taken at disease progression, from a patient treated with ibrutinib. The receptors come from a human donor with chronic lymphocytic leukemia.

This rearrangement joins TRBV14 to TRBJ2-5; no firm D call. The CDR3 is 16 residues long. Trimming shortened V by 1 base and J by 2 bases, and 14 bases separated the two germline ends. Germline assignment: CDR1 SGHDN and CDR2 FVKESK. The CDR3 sequence: CASSQGIETAQETQYF. In DNA form, the CDR3 reads TGTGCCAGCAGCCAAGGAATAGAAACCGCACAAGAGACCCAGTACTTC.

The V and J genes are TRBV11-1 and TRBJ2-1, with D possibly being TRBD1 (6 bases). CDR3 length equals 16 residues. Germline loops: CDR1 SGHAT, CDR2 FQDESV (reference sequence). Trimming shortened V by 0 bases and J by 10 bases, and 19 bases separated the two germline ends. In nucleotides, the CDR3 is TGTGCCAGCAGCTTAGCACGTAATACCATTCAGGGGGAGCAGTTCTTC. This translates into CASSLARNTIQGEQFF.